The source of this T cell receptor (beta chain) is a study of cytomegalovirus exposure and HLA in healthy donors. For the study at large: Tens of millions of unique TCR sequences came from HLA-typed donors in an early release.

Whole-study findings and limits: Across HLA loci, a later analysis found differing TCR association rates, with DRB1 most and HLA-C fewest. HLA restriction was apparent for most CMV-associated TCR beta chains in a later analysis.

The PCR had 60 Vbeta and 13 Jbeta primers. Profiled with immunoSEQ multiplex PCR; TCRdb holds only in-frame clones, not every one. The table lists 40,000 to 45,000 clones, around 87% of them singletons. This CDR3 is 11 amino acids long. The germline V and J ends were trimmed by 7 bases and 15 bases, with 16 bases remaining between them. The germline V gene has CDR1 SNHLY and CDR2 FYNNEI. With respect to this clone: No antigen is known for it.

This chain links TRBV2 with TRBJ2-1, with a possible D match to TRBD1 (6 bases). Sequenced input: PBMCs. This receptor was obtained from a woman between 35 and 50 years old in good health and CMV-seropositive. The CDR3 coding sequence is TGTGCCAGCACCCCCCAGGGGTCTCTGTTCTTC. Protein sequence: CASTPQGSLFF.